This TCR beta chain was documented in a study of T cells in Graves' hyperthyroidism and ophthalmopathy. Overall study findings and caveats: Before onset, ophthalmopathy was predicted by the model a median approximately 6.6 months earlier.

The TCR beta CDR3 regions underwent amplification using RNA transcripts as the source. HTBI primers were used for first-round RT-PCR of the TCR CDR3. TCRdb recomputed calls from the multiplex PCR reads with MiXCR, one row per CDR3 protein. Here the sample spans about 570,000 distinct CDR3 sequences, 46% being singletons. CDR3 length equals 14 residues. V dropped 6 bases and J dropped 2; count of bases not matched to a gene: 8. CDR1 and CDR2 (germline): SGHRS, YFSETQ. This clonotype was seen many times. Its antigen is not identified. This clonotype was sampled from an adult woman with Graves' disease, either hyperthyroidism or ophthalmopathy (not recorded which). The rearrangement uses TRBV5-1 and TRBJ2-7; TRBD2 agrees at 7 bases. The sample was peripheral blood or thyroid tissue (not recorded which). CDR3 in amino acids: CASKFASGTYEQYF. DNA for the CDR3: TGCGCCAGCAAGTTTGCTAGCGGCACCTACGAGCAGTACTTC.